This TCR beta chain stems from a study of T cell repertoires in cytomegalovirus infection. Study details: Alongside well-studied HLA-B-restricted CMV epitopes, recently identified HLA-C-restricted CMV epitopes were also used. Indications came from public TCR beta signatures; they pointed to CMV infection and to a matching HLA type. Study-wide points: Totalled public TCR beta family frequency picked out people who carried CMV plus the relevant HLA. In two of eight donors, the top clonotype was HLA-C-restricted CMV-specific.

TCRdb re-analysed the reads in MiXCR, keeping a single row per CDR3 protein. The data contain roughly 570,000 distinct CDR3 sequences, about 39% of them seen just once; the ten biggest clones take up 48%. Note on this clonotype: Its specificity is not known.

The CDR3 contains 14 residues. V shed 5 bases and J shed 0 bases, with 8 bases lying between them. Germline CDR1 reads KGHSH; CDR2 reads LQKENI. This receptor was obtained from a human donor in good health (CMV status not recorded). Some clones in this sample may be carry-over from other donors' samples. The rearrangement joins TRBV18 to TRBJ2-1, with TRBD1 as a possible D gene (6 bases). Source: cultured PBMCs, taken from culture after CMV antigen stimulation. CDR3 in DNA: TGTGCCAGCTCAAAGACAGGCTCCTACAATGAGCAGTTCTTC. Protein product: CASSKTGSYNEQFF. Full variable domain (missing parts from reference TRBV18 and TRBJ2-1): NAGVMQNPRHLVRRRGQEARLRCSPMKGHSHVYWYRQLPEEGLKFMVYLQKENIIDESGMPKERFSAEFPKEGPSILRIQQVVRGDSAAYFCASSKTGSYNEQFFGPGTRLTVL.